Shown below are 21 T cell receptor beta chains from a single sample sequenced in a study of human T cells and chemical hapten exposure. Time point specified: patch test 1, 2 weeks after DPC sensitization. Documented treatment: therapeutic diphenylcyclopropenone sensitization with weekly scalp DPC. TCRdb analysed the RACE reads with MiXCR anew, one entry per CDR3 protein. Seen here are around 120,000 distinct CDR3 sequences, about 10% observed once, and the top ten hold roughly 3.3%. Sequenced here: whole blood, sampled in connection with sensitization to the hapten diphenylcyclopropenone (DPC). These receptors all stem from a woman between 35 and 50 years old with alopecia areata. Some clones in this sample may be carry-over from other donors' samples.

The chain employs TRBV12-3 or TRBV12-4 and TRBJ2-3, with 11 bases matching TRBD2. The V and J ends lost 6 bases and 2 bases, in that order; junction bases with no gene match: 7. CDR3 length: 16 residues. This CDR3 is CASSPLAGGLTDTQYF. In nucleotides, the CDR3 is TGTGCCAGCAGCCCTCTAGCGGGGGGCCTCACAGATACGCAGTATTTT.

The genes are TRBV5-1 and TRBJ2-4; either TRBD1 or TRBD2 may supply D (5 bases each). CDR1 SGHRS and CDR2 YFSETQ come from the germline V gene. The CDR3 spans 15 residues. The V end was cut by 2 bases, the J end by 0 bases, with 9 bases between. This CDR3 reads CASSFAGTAKNIQYF. For the CDR3, the DNA is TGCGCCAGCAGCTTCGCCGGGACAGCCAAAAACATTCAGTACTTC.

V is TRBV7-3 and J is TRBJ2-2; the D is unclear. Trimming removed 1 base at V and 2 bases at J, with 17 bases between. The CDR3 is made up of 18 amino acids. Germline V CDR1 and CDR2: SGHTA, FQGTGA. The CDR3 DNA is TGTGCCAGCAGCTTAAAGGGCCTAGGATTTATCAACACCGGGGAGCTGTTTTTT. This codes for CASSLKGLGFINTGELFF.

This clonotype turned up a few times. The chain is built from TRBV4-3 and TRBJ1-2, with D unresolved. Germline CDR1 reads LGHNA; CDR2 reads YSLEER. Trimming took off 1 base at V and 8 bases at J, with 14 bases between the two ends. The CDR3 runs 14 residues. The CDR3 DNA is TGCGCCAGCAGCCAAGGGACTGGTGCGTCCGGCTACACCTTC. Translating gives CASSQGTGASGYTF.

This clonotype was counted many times. The chain couples TRBV27 to TRBJ1-3; D is undetermined. From germline, CDR1 is MNHEY and CDR2 SMNVEV (reference sequence). The CDR3 totals 13 residues. V lost 6 bases and J lost 8, with 14 bases in between. The CDR3 DNA sequence: TGTGCCAGCAGCCCCCGATCGTCGGACACCATATATTTT. Protein product: CASSPRSSDTIYF.

The chain uses TRBV12-3 or TRBV12-4 and TRBJ1-2; D gene uncertain. The CDR3 consists of 16 residues. Trimming pared 0 bases from V and 4 bases from J, leaving 15 bases between. CDR3 loop: CASSLARRAAGYGYTF. Here the CDR3 DNA reads TGTGCCAGCAGTTTAGCGCGGCGGGCCGCCGGCTATGGCTACACCTTC.

This clonotype was counted between two and nine times. The chain couples TRBV5-4 to TRBJ2-7; the D gene is possibly TRBD1 (5 bases). There are 13 residues in the CDR3. V gave up 0 bases and J gave up 3 bases, with 7 bases separating them. CDR1 is SGHNT, CDR2 YYREEE, per germline (reference sequence). DNA of the CDR3: TGTGCCAGCAGCTTGGGTACAGGCTACGAGCAGTACTTC. Translation gives CASSLGTGYEQYF.

This clonotype showed up many times. The chain uses TRBV19 and TRBJ2-1; D might be TRBD1 or TRBD2, each matching 5 bases. In germline, CDR1 is LNHDA, CDR2 SQIVND (reference sequence). The CDR3 covers 14 residues. V was trimmed by 10 bases and J by 7 bases, leaving 20 bases between them. Here the CDR3 DNA reads TGTGCCACCACCGGGGCTAGCTCACTAAATGAGCAGTTCTTC. It specifies CATTGASSLNEQFF.

This clonotype was recorded a few times. This chain joins TRBV9 and TRBJ1-1; perhaps TRBD1 as D (5 bases). CDR3 size: 15 residues. CDR1 is SGDLS and CDR2 is YYNGEE in the germline V gene. With 1 base removed from V and 1 base from J, the gap between germline ends came to 11 bases. CDR3 sequence reads: CASSVRAGENTEAFF. The DNA for the CDR3 is TGTGCCAGCAGCGTAAGGGCGGGGGAGAACACTGAAGCTTTCTTT. The full variable domain, in which reference TRBV9 and TRBJ1-1 provide the parts outside the CDR3, is DSGVTQTPKHLITATGQRVTLRCSPRSGDLSVYWYQQSLDQGLQFLIQYYNGEERAKGNILERFSAQQFPDLHSELNLSSLELGDSALYFCASSVRAGENTEAFFGQGTRLTVV.

The chain recombines TRBV11-1 with TRBJ1-1, with TRBD1 identical over 10 bases. Germline V gives CDR1 SGHAT, CDR2 FQDESV (reference sequence). This CDR3 has 12 residues. Trimming cost V 7 bases and J 6 bases; bases outside gene matches: 2. The CDR3 protein is CASMTGGSEAFF. CDR3 bases: TGTGCCAGCATGACAGGGGGCTCTGAAGCTTTCTTT.

This clonotype was recorded at least ten times. This chain connects TRBV11-2 to TRBJ1-1; D perhaps matches TRBD1 (6 bases). This CDR3 spans 12 amino acids. The V end was cut by 5 bases, the J end by 10 bases, with 14 bases between. Per germline, CDR1 SGHAT and CDR2 FQNNGV. CDR3 nucleotides: TGTGCCAGCAGCACCTACAGGGATAGAGCTTTCTTT. Encoded protein: CASSTYRDRAFF.

This clonotype showed up many times. This rearrangement joins TRBV7-9 to TRBJ1-1; D call uncertain. V was trimmed by 5 bases and J by 1 base, leaving 11 bases between them. This CDR3 is 14 amino acids long. Germline V gene lookup returns CDR1 SEHNR and CDR2 FQNEAQ (reference sequence). CDR3 bases: TGTGCCAGCAGCCCTCCGCCGGGGAACACTGAAGCTTTCTTT. Residues: CASSPPPGNTEAFF.

This clonotype occurred many times. The V gene is TRBV4-1, the J gene TRBJ1-2; 8 nucleotides line up with TRBD1. The ends lost 7 bases at V and 5 bases at J; junction bases unmatched: 12. The V gene's germline CDR1 is MGHRA and CDR2 YSYEKL. This CDR3 is 15 amino acids long. CDR3 coding DNA: TGCGCCAGCACCCCCGTGGCTACAGGGGGATATGGCTACACCTTC. This encodes CASTPVATGGYGYTF.

In its sample, this clonotype was seen many times. This chain uses TRBV12-3 or TRBV12-4 with TRBJ2-7, with D uncertain. The CDR3 contains 13 residues. With 3 bases removed from V and 7 bases from J, the gap between germline ends came to 13 bases. In DNA, the CDR3 is TGTGCCAGCAGTTTCTCCGGCCTTACGGAGCAGTACTTC. Translated, it gives CASSFSGLTEQYF.

There are many counts of this clonotype. This chain uses TRBV7-9 with TRBJ1-1, with a tentative D call TRBD1 (5 bases). The CDR3 covers 13 residues. Germline V lookup: CDR1 SEHNR, CDR2 FQNEAQ (reference sequence). Trimming removed 2 bases at V and 5 bases at J, with 9 bases between. The CDR3 loop is CASSLSGATEAFF. Written as DNA, the CDR3 is TGTGCCAGCAGCTTAAGCGGGGCGACTGAAGCTTTCTTT.

This clonotype appeared many times. This chain joins TRBV20-1 and TRBJ1-1, with a tentative D call TRBD1 (5 bases). The CDR3 runs 13 residues. Trimming cost V 0 bases and J 4 bases, with 9 bases left between them. Germline values: CDR1 DFQATT, CDR2 SNEGSKA (reference sequence). This chain's CDR3 is CSARDWGGTEAFF. The DNA for the CDR3 is TGCAGTGCTAGAGATTGGGGGGGCACTGAAGCTTTCTTT.

This clonotype was seen repeatedly, ten times or more. The rearrangement uses TRBV14 and TRBJ2-7; no clear D. The V end lost 4 bases, the J end lost 6 bases, and 13 bases lay between the germline ends. Germline CDR1 and CDR2: SGHDN and FVKESK. CDR3 length equals 13 residues. CDR3: CASSPFPGSEQYF. The CDR3 DNA is TGTGCCAGCAGCCCTTTCCCAGGAAGCGAGCAGTACTTC.

This clonotype has more than one count but fewer than ten. V usage is TRBV7-9 and J usage is TRBJ1-2, with 7 bases lining up with TRBD1. This CDR3 is 14 amino acids long. The junction had 6 bases not matched to a gene; V was cut back by 3 bases and J by 5 bases. CDR1 is SEHNR, CDR2 FQNEAQ, per germline (reference sequence). The CDR3 reads CASSFGDSDYGYTF. CDR3 DNA sequence: TGTGCCAGCAGCTTTGGGGACAGCGATTATGGCTACACCTTC.

This sequence joins TRBV4-1 and TRBJ2-7; D is possibly TRBD2 (6 bases). V was clipped by 1 base and J by 4 bases, with 8 bases between them. Germline V gene lookup returns CDR1 MGHRA and CDR2 YSYEKL. The CDR3 length is 13 residues. CDR3 region: CASSQARGYEQYF. CDR3 bases: TGCGCCAGCAGCCAAGCCCGGGGGTACGAGCAGTACTTC.

This clonotype was detected ten times or more. The CDR3 region is CASSMNRNYGYTF. CDR3 in DNA: TGTGCCAGTAGTATGAACAGAAACTATGGCTACACCTTC. The gene calls are TRBV19 and TRBJ1-2; D gene uncertain. Trimming removed 3 bases from V and 2 bases from J, with 7 bases in between. Germline loops: CDR1 LNHDA, CDR2 SQIVND (reference sequence). This CDR3 region has 13 residues. Full variable domain (missing parts from reference TRBV19 and TRBJ1-2): DGGITQSPKYLFRKEGQNVTLSCEQNLNHDAMYWYRQDPGQGLRLIYYSQIVNDFQKGDIAEGYSVSREKKESFPLTVTSAQKNPTAFYLCASSMNRNYGYTFGSGTRLTVV.

Details on this clonotype: A single base separates this from a much larger clone, so it may be a read error. The rearrangement uses TRBV7-2 and TRBJ1-2; D is undetermined. The V gene's germline CDR1 is SGHTA and CDR2 FQGNSA. CDR3 length equals 16 residues. Trimming pared 5 bases from V and 0 bases from J, leaving 16 bases between. As DNA, the CDR3 is TGTACCAGCAGCCTTGATGGCAGGACCACTAACTATGGCTACACCTTC. This gives the protein CTSSLDGRTTNYGYTF.